This T cell receptor (beta chain) is drawn from a study of blood T cell repertoires in COVID-19. Across the study: Researchers got acute and convalescent COVID-19 samples from the United States, Italy and Spain. Sources were T cells, B-cell-depleted T cells, or PBMCs; the material itself was cDNA or gDNA.

Profiling relied on immunoSEQ multiplex PCR, and the TCRdb table lists in-frame clones only, not all of them. Seen here are fewer than 350,000 clones, approximately 90% observed once, and the top ten hold about 2.3%. Cohort placement rested on clinical history that participants reported themselves. Germline lookup yields CDR1 SNHLY and CDR2 FYNNEI. The CDR3 is 14 residues long. This TCR derives from a woman in her thirties or forties with acute COVID-19. V gene TRBV2 combines with J gene TRBJ1-2; D is unclear. Sequencing used PBMCs or T cells enriched from blood (not recorded which). This CDR3 is CAGGGQVGKYGYTF. The CDR3 DNA reads as TGTGCAGGAGGAGGGCAGGTGGGAAAATATGGCTACACCTTC.